The 2 T cell receptor beta chains below come from one sample, sequenced in a study of T-cell memory formation after mild COVID-19. A single record per CDR3 protein comes from TCRdb applying MiXCR to the 5' RACE reads. This table holds around 200,000 distinct CDR3 sequences, less than 20% found once. Sequencing was performed on PBMCs or a T cell subset sorted from them (not recorded which). Receptors originate from a young man who had mild COVID-19 (a few samples of this study predate the infection). Cell type and time point are not known.

The chain is built from TRBV12-3 or TRBV12-4 and TRBJ2-2, with D perhaps being TRBD1 or TRBD2 (6 bases each). This CDR3 is built from 16 residues. V shed 6 bases and J shed 5 bases, with 19 bases lying between them. The CDR3 DNA reads TGTGCCAGCAGCCGCAACCCGGGGGCAGGGACCGGGGAGCTGTTTTTT. Its protein product is CASSRNPGAGTGELFF.

This clonotype has only one observation. The chain employs TRBV6-6 and TRBJ1-1; no clear D. The V end lost 6 bases, the J end lost 4 bases, and 9 bases lay between the germline ends. Germline V lookup: CDR1 MNHNY, CDR2 SVGAGI (reference sequence). CDR3 length equals 12 residues. DNA for the CDR3: TGTGCCAGCAGGAGGATCGGCACTGAAGCTTTCTTT. It encodes CASRRIGTEAFF.